This record concerns one T cell receptor (beta chain) sequence. What it recognizes is unknown. Between the trimmed V and J ends, which lost 4 bases and 3 bases, there was a span of 13 bases. Germline lookup yields CDR1 LNHNV and CDR2 YYDKDF (reference sequence). The CDR3 loop spans 14 amino acids. Primers included in the PCR were 60 Vbeta and 13 Jbeta primers. Here immunoSEQ multiplex PCR was the method, and the copy in TCRdb shows in-frame clones only, minus some. The profile shows about 180,000 clones, approximately 84% of them singletons. The source of the sample is a study of cytomegalovirus exposure and HLA in healthy donors. Findings of the study overall: In a later analysis, a genetic analysis reported fewer productive-TCR N-insertions in an Asian-associated ancestry cluster than the cohort average. As was reported, the HLA-A and HLA-B alleles of most subjects were accurately predicted from TCR beta sequences.

Material: PBMCs. The chain employs TRBV15 and TRBJ2-7; possible D gene TRBD1, 6 bases. This TCR came from a man aged 25 to 40 in good health and CMV-seronegative. The CDR3 here is CATSKDSSNYEQYF. DNA for the CDR3: TGTGCCACCAGCAAGGACAGCTCCAACTACGAGCAGTACTTC.